The TCR beta chain described here comes from a study of response to subunit inactivated influenza vaccine. This CDR3 is built from 16 residues. The germline CDR1 and CDR2 sequences are SEHNR and FQNEAQ (reference sequence). V was shortened by 3 bases and J by 5 bases, with 19 bases between the two germline ends. Findings and caveats of the study: It was the authors' suggestion that each seasonal influenza vaccination recruits few new T cells.

Turning to this clonotype: As yet, its antigen is unknown.

TCRdb recomputed calls from the RT-PCR reads with MiXCR, one row per CDR3 protein. The sample lists 300,000 to 350,000 distinct CDR3 sequences, over 20% occurring once. Sequenced here: PBMCs from blood, sampled about 20 months after vaccination. This receptor was obtained from a man aged 45 to 70 who received an inactivated influenza vaccine. J is TRBJ1-1 and V is TRBV7-9; D is undetermined. The CDR3 loop reads CASSFLIKRERTEAFF. The CDR3 region has the DNA TGTGCCAGCAGCTTCCTGATAAAAAGGGAGAGGACTGAAGCTTTCTTT.